These 17 T cell receptor beta chains share one sample of origin, sequenced in a study of blood T cells in healthy people across ages. Then a second PCR, running roughly 6 to 12 cycles, was carried out with a sample-barcoded 5' primer and a J-beta primer mix. TCRdb recomputed calls from the 5' RACE reads with MiXCR, one row per CDR3 protein. The top ten clones hold more than 2% of a sample with about 1.8 million distinct CDR3 sequences, 49% of them seen once. Input material: blood. These receptors all stem from a woman aged 40 to 50 in good health.

The chain has TRBV10-3 and TRBJ1-3, with D unresolved. This CDR3 is 13 amino acids long. Per the germline V gene, CDR1 is ENHRY and CDR2 is SYGVKD. V lost 8 bases and J lost 2, with 10 bases in between. The CDR3: CAIGSGAGNTIYF. As DNA, the CDR3 is TGTGCCATCGGCTCTGGAGCTGGAAACACCATATATTTT.

V usage is TRBV29-1 and J usage is TRBJ2-5; D is perhaps TRBD1 (6 bases). CDR1 is SQVTM and CDR2 is ANQGSEA in the germline V gene. The CDR3 runs 12 residues. V was pared by 4 bases and J by 7 bases, with 13 bases between. CDR3 in amino acids: CSVGRGRGTQYF. CDR3 DNA: TGCAGCGTTGGCAGGGGACGAGGGACCCAGTACTTC.

V gene TRBV20-1 combines with J gene TRBJ2-5, with no clear D. Germline V gene data show CDR1 as DFQATT and CDR2 as SNEGSKA (reference sequence). There are 13 residues in the CDR3. V was pared by 3 bases and J by 4 bases, with 12 bases between. In nucleotides, the CDR3 is TGCAGTGCTAGTGTGGTCTTAACAGAGACCCAGTACTTC. Encoded protein: CSASVVLTETQYF.

Note on this clonotype: At one end, the junction sequence differs from germline, possibly due to a read error. The rearrangement joins TRBV6-1 to TRBJ2-3, with 7 nucleotides matching TRBD2. This CDR3 spans 15 amino acids. Looked up from germline, CDR1 is MNHNS and CDR2 is SASEGT. CDR3 loop: CTSSALAAGTDTQYF. The CDR3 DNA sequence: TGTACCAGCAGTGCCCTAGCGGCGGGGACAGATACGCAGTATTTT.

J is TRBJ2-1 and V is TRBV29-1; TRBD2 might be the D (6 bases). V was pared by 5 bases and J by 4 bases, with 6 bases between. The CDR3 loop spans 11 amino acids. CDR1 is SQVTM, CDR2 ANQGSEA, per germline. Here the CDR3 reads CSVREYNEQFF. CDR3 in DNA: TGCAGCGTTCGGGAGTACAATGAGCAGTTCTTC.

About this clonotype itself: The conserved phenylalanine or tryptophan normally closing the CDR3 is absent here, so this likely arose from a read error. J is TRBJ2-1 and V is TRBV12-5; D unresolved. Germline V gene data show CDR1 as LGHNT and CDR2 as FRNRAP. This CDR3 is 14 amino acids long. Trimming pared 1 base from V and 13 bases from J, leaving 17 bases between. In DNA form, the CDR3 reads TGTGCTAGTGGTTTGGGCACAGCACAAGAGACCCAGTTCTTA. It yields the protein CASGLGTAQETQFL.

The rearrangement links TRBV6-5 to TRBJ2-1; D may be TRBD1 (6 bases). Germline V gene lookup returns CDR1 MNHEY and CDR2 SVGAGI. Trimming shortened V by 6 bases and J by 0 bases, and 12 bases separated the two germline ends. The CDR3 runs to 15 residues. CDR3 sequence (DNA): TGTGCCAGCAGATACCGGGACACCTCCTACAATGAGCAGTTCTTC. Translated, it gives CASRYRDTSYNEQFF.

This chain connects TRBV28 to TRBJ2-3; D is uncertain. The CDR3 has 15 residues. Germline values: CDR1 MDHEN, CDR2 SYDVKM. Trimming stripped 2 bases from V and 2 bases from J, with 11 bases between. The DNA of the CDR3 is TGTGCCAGCAGTTTAAGGAGACTTACCACAGATACGCAGTATTTT. Protein sequence: CASSLRRLTTDTQYF. Supplemented by reference TRBV28 and TRBJ2-3, the full variable domain reads DVKVTQSSRYLVKRTGEKVFLECVQDMDHENMFWYRQDPGLGLRLIYFSYDVKMKEKGDIPEGYSVSREKKERFSLILESASTNQTSMYLCASSLRRLTTDTQYFGPGTRLTVL.

With respect to this clonotype: This may come from a read error, since a much larger clone is one base off. This chain joins TRBV19 and TRBJ2-7; 8 nucleotides line up with TRBD1. The germline CDR1 and CDR2 sequences are LNHDA and SQIVND (reference sequence). The V gene end was trimmed by 9 bases and the J gene end by 2 bases; junction bases not matched to a gene: 3. The CDR3 is made up of 12 amino acids. The CDR3 coding sequence is TGTGCCAGCATGGGACAGGCCTACGAGCAGTACTTC. This encodes CASMGQAYEQYF.

The chain is built from TRBV2 and TRBJ2-3, with 9 bases matching TRBD2. Germline CDR1 and CDR2: SNHLY and FYNNEI. With V trimmed by 11 bases and J by 0 bases, 6 bases remained unmatched. The CDR3 is 14 amino acids. CDR3 in amino acids: CAGKRGASTDTQYF. For the CDR3, the DNA is TGTGCCGGAAAGCGGGGGGCCAGCACAGATACGCAGTATTTT.

This clonotype was recorded only once. CDR3 in DNA: TGTGCCAGCAGCCCGCCGAGGGGTAATGAGCAGTTCTTC. The encoded protein is CASSPPRGNEQFF. The chain employs TRBV4-2 and TRBJ2-1, with D perhaps being TRBD1 or TRBD2 (5 bases each). There are 13 residues in the CDR3. Looked up from germline, CDR1 is LGHNA and CDR2 is YNFKEQ. V was shortened by 4 bases and J by 7 bases, with 11 bases between the two germline ends.

The chain recombines TRBV6-1 with TRBJ2-1, with D maybe TRBD2 (7 bases). V dropped 7 bases and J dropped 9 bases, with 16 bases sitting between them. Germline CDR1 reads MNHNS; CDR2 reads SASEGT. The CDR3 is 13 amino acids. The CDR3: CASIRGGAAEQFF. CDR3 bases: TGTGCCAGCATTCGAGGGGGGGCCGCTGAGCAGTTCTTC.

This chain connects TRBV5-1 to TRBJ2-2; a weak D match, TRBD1 (5 bases). Trimming took 4 bases from V and 9 from J, leaving 13 bases between them. The CDR3 runs to 13 residues. Germline V CDR1 and CDR2: SGHRS, YFSETQ. The CDR3 DNA reads as TGCGCCAGCAGCGACAATCAGGGCTGGGAGCTGTTTTTT. This codes for CASSDNQGWELFF.

This chain connects TRBV27 to TRBJ2-5; 10 nucleotides agree with TRBD2. The V gene end was trimmed by 2 bases and the J gene end by 2 bases; junction bases not matched to a gene: 14. This CDR3 has 19 residues. Germline CDR1 and CDR2: MNHEY and SMNVEV (reference sequence). The CDR3 reads CASSLVLAGGIRNQETQYF. CDR3 coding DNA: TGTGCCAGCAGTTTAGTGTTAGCGGGGGGAATCCGAAATCAAGAGACCCAGTACTTC.

In its sample, this clonotype was seen a few times. The rearrangement links TRBV11-2 to TRBJ2-1, with D unclear. This CDR3 contains 13 residues. Germline values: CDR1 SGHAT, CDR2 FQNNGV. V lost 4 bases and J 8 bases, leaving 12 bases between the germline ends. The CDR3 reads CASSSRTLYEQFF. The CDR3 DNA follows: TGTGCCAGCAGCTCCCGTACCTTGTATGAGCAGTTCTTC. The full variable domain, its missing parts supplied by reference TRBV11-2 and TRBJ2-1, is EAGVAQSPRYKIIEKRQSVAFWCNPISGHATLYWYQQILGQGPKLLIQFQNNGVVDDSQLPKDRFSAERLKGVDSTLKIQPAKLEDSAVYLCASSSRTLYEQFFGPGTRLTVL.

The chain has TRBV6-4 and TRBJ2-7; D unresolved. Germline CDR1 is MRHNA and CDR2 is SNTAGT. The V and J ends lost 9 bases and 3 bases respectively, with 18 bases between them. The CDR3 is 14 residues long. The CDR3 bases are TGTGCCAGGCAAACTCGAGGAGACCTCTACGAGCAGTACTTC. Protein product: CARQTRGDLYEQYF.

Worth noting for this clonotype: The junction differs from germline at one of its ends, possibly a read error. The chain is built from TRBV20-1 and TRBJ1-6, with D possibly matching TRBD1 (6 bases). CDR3 size: 16 residues. Germline loops: CDR1 DFQATT, CDR2 SNEGSKA (reference sequence). CDR3 bases: TGCAGTGCTCCTTCAACAGGGATAGTTTATAATCCACCCCTCCACTTT. Translation gives CSAPSTGIVYNPPLHF.